The rows below give T cell receptor beta chains drawn from one sample of a study of radiation and T cells in renal cell carcinoma. TCRdb's copy holds only in-frame clones and misses some; the assay was immunoSEQ multiplex PCR. The sample holds over 10,000 clones, 60% to 75% seen once. Here the sequenced sample was tumor tissue, taken from a patient whose treatment was nephrectomy without radiotherapy. These TCRs come from a woman older than 75 with renal cell carcinoma. CDR3s include the opening cysteine and the closing phenylalanine or tryptophan. A D gene is named only where the DNA matches it firmly. Size tells how often a clone was seen (once, few, many) or the class of an expanded clone, and some rows leave it out.

J gene: TRBJ1-5; clone size: -; D gene: -; V gene: TRBV20-1; CDR3 protein: CSATTGQPQHF; CDR3 DNA: TGCAGTGCTACCACAGGTCAGCCCCAGCATTTT
J gene: TRBJ2-3; clone size: -; D gene: TRBD2; V gene: TRBV4-3; CDR3 protein: CASSRQRGGDTQYF; CDR3 DNA: TGCGCCAGCAGCCGCCAGCGGGGGGGCGATACGCAGTATTTT
J gene: TRBJ2-1; clone size: few; D gene: -; V gene: TRBV6-6; CDR3 protein: CASSRPYNEQFF; CDR3 DNA: TGTGCCAGCAGCAGGCCCTACAATGAGCAGTTCTTC
J gene: TRBJ1-1; clone size: -; D gene: -; V gene: TRBV19; CDR3 protein: CASSIPYRNTEAFF; CDR3 DNA: TGTGCCAGTAGTATCCCCTACCGCAACACTGAAGCTTTCTTT
J gene: TRBJ2-5; clone size: few; D gene: TRBD1; V gene: TRBV19; CDR3 protein: CASSSETGEETQYF; CDR3 DNA: TGTGCCAGTAGTAGCGAGACAGGGGAAGAGACCCAGTACTTC
J gene: TRBJ1-3; clone size: -; D gene: -; V gene: TRBV7-8; CDR3 protein: CASSLYYLGNTIYF; CDR3 DNA: TGTGCCAGCAGCCTGTACTATCTAGGAAACACCATATATTTT
J gene: TRBJ1-1; clone size: -; D gene: TRBD1; V gene: TRBV7-9; CDR3 protein: CASSPGQMNTEAFF; CDR3 DNA: TGTGCCAGCAGCCCGGGACAGATGAACACTGAAGCTTTCTTT
J gene: TRBJ1-6; clone size: few; D gene: TRBD1; V gene: TRBV7-8; CDR3 protein: CASSVTGGPIRSYNSPLHF; CDR3 DNA: TGTGCCAGCAGCGTAACAGGGGGCCCGATAAGGTCCTATAATTCACCCCTCCACTTT
J gene: TRBJ2-3; clone size: -; D gene: TRBD1; V gene: TRBV2; CDR3 protein: CASRLRDRAADTQYF; CDR3 DNA: TGTGCCAGCAGGCTCCGGGACAGGGCGGCAGATACGCAGTATTTT
J gene: TRBJ1-4; clone size: -; D gene: -; V gene: TRBV7-2; CDR3 protein: CASSFSVRERVFF; CDR3 DNA: TGTGCCAGCAGCTTTTCGGTCCGAGAAAGGGTTTTTTTT
J gene: TRBJ1-4; clone size: -; D gene: -; V gene: TRBV7-9; CDR3 protein: CASSLAGGHEKLFF; CDR3 DNA: TGTGCCAGCAGCTTAGCGGGGGGTCATGAAAAACTGTTTTTT
J gene: TRBJ2-6; clone size: -; D gene: -; V gene: TRBV6-1; CDR3 protein: CASSDNGGHSGANVLTF; CDR3 DNA: TGTGCCAGCAGTGATAACGGGGGGCACTCTGGGGCCAACGTCCTGACTTTC
J gene: TRBJ1-1; clone size: -; D gene: -; V gene: TRBV4-1; CDR3 protein: CASSQDLGTEAFF; CDR3 DNA: TGCGCCAGCAGCCAAGATCTGGGCACTGAAGCTTTCTTT
J gene: TRBJ1-6; clone size: medium-sized; D gene: -; V gene: TRBV5-4; CDR3 protein: CASRDGNSPLHF; CDR3 DNA: TGTGCCAGCCGGGACGGAAATTCACCCCTCCACTTT
J gene: TRBJ2-1; clone size: few; D gene: -; V gene: TRBV28; CDR3 protein: CASSFSPREQFF; CDR3 DNA: TGTGCCAGCAGTTTTAGTCCCCGTGAGCAGTTCTTC
J gene: TRBJ1-5; clone size: -; D gene: -; V gene: TRBV9; CDR3 protein: CASSETHRQPQHF; CDR3 DNA: TGTGCCAGCAGCGAGACCCATCGGCAGCCCCAGCATTTT
J gene: TRBJ2-7; clone size: -; D gene: TRBD2; V gene: TRBV6-5; CDR3 protein: CASSYRLAGNYEQYF; CDR3 DNA: TGTGCCAGCAGTTACAGACTAGCGGGCAACTACGAGCAGTACTTC
J gene: TRBJ2-2; clone size: -; D gene: -; V gene: TRBV9; CDR3 protein: CASSVTGTGELFF; CDR3 DNA: TGTGCCAGCAGCGTAACGGGGACAGGGGAGCTGTTTTTT
J gene: TRBJ1-2; clone size: -; D gene: TRBD1; V gene: TRBV6-1; CDR3 protein: CASSKGGDAYGYTF; CDR3 DNA: TGTGCCAGCAGTAAAGGGGGCGACGCCTATGGCTACACCTTC
J gene: TRBJ1-2; clone size: -; D gene: -; V gene: TRBV27; CDR3 protein: CASSPLTLRWTGYTF; CDR3 DNA: TGTGCCAGCAGCCCCCTTACCTTGCGGTGGACTGGCTACACCTTC
J gene: TRBJ2-3; clone size: -; D gene: -; V gene: TRBV6-5; CDR3 protein: CASKGQPTDTQYF; CDR3 DNA: TGTGCCAGCAAGGGCCAGCCCACAGATACGCAGTATTTT
J gene: TRBJ1-6; clone size: -; D gene: -; V gene: TRBV9; CDR3 protein: CASSGGPMNNSPLHF; CDR3 DNA: TGTGCCAGCAGCGGAGGACCGATGAATAATTCACCCCTCCACTTT
J gene: TRBJ2-7; clone size: few; D gene: TRBD2; V gene: TRBV6-5; CDR3 protein: CASSYRRGGSYEQYF; CDR3 DNA: TGTGCCAGCAGTTACCGGCGGGGGGGCAGCTACGAGCAGTACTTC
J gene: TRBJ2-2; clone size: -; D gene: TRBD1; V gene: TRBV18; CDR3 protein: CASSPPGQGDGELFF; CDR3 DNA: TGTGCCAGCTCACCGCCGGGACAGGGTGACGGGGAGCTGTTTTTT
J gene: TRBJ2-7; clone size: -; D gene: TRBD1; V gene: TRBV5-1; CDR3 protein: CASSSTGGREQYF; CDR3 DNA: TGCGCCAGCAGCTCCACAGGGGGCCGGGAGCAGTACTTC
J gene: TRBJ1-1; clone size: -; D gene: TRBD1; V gene: TRBV18; CDR3 protein: CASSPRRAPWDRAFF; CDR3 DNA: TGTGCCAGCTCACCTCGCAGGGCCCCGTGGGACAGAGCTTTCTTT
J gene: TRBJ2-3; clone size: -; D gene: -; V gene: TRBV9; CDR3 protein: CASSSTPLGGADTQYF; CDR3 DNA: TGTGCCAGCAGCAGTACTCCTTTGGGGGGCGCAGATACGCAGTATTTT
J gene: TRBJ2-6; clone size: -; D gene: -; V gene: TRBV18; CDR3 protein: CASSSQELIGANVLTF; CDR3 DNA: TGTGCCAGCTCATCGCAAGAACTTATTGGGGCCAACGTCCTGACTTTC
J gene: TRBJ2-1; clone size: few; D gene: TRBD2; V gene: TRBV7-9; CDR3 protein: CASSLWLAENNEQFF; CDR3 DNA: TGTGCCAGCAGCTTATGGCTAGCGGAGAACAATGAGCAGTTCTTC
J gene: TRBJ2-7; clone size: once; D gene: -; V gene: TRBV6-6; CDR3 protein: CASSYKRDSYEQYF; CDR3 DNA: TGTGCCAGCAGTTACAAAAGGGACTCCTACGAGCAGTACTTC
J gene: TRBJ1-2; clone size: -; D gene: -; V gene: TRBV10-2; CDR3 protein: CASQGGYGYTF; CDR3 DNA: TGCGCCAGCCAGGGAGGCTATGGCTACACCTTC
J gene: TRBJ1-3; clone size: -; D gene: -; V gene: TRBV25-1; CDR3 protein: CATQETSGNTIYF; CDR3 DNA: TGTGCCACCCAGGAAACCTCTGGAAACACCATATATTTT
J gene: TRBJ1-1; clone size: -; D gene: -; V gene: TRBV28; CDR3 protein: CASRRTVNTEAFF; CDR3 DNA: TGTGCCAGCAGGAGGACGGTGAACACTGAAGCTTTCTTT
J gene: TRBJ2-7; clone size: -; D gene: TRBD2; V gene: TRBV11-2; CDR3 protein: CASSSASGGDTYEQYF; CDR3 DNA: TGTGCCAGCAGCTCAGCTAGCGGGGGAGACACCTACGAGCAGTACTTC
J gene: TRBJ2-7; clone size: -; D gene: TRBD1; V gene: TRBV27; CDR3 protein: CASSLTGGPRREQYF; CDR3 DNA: TGTGCCAGCAGTTTAACAGGGGGCCCGCGGCGAGAGCAGTACTTC
J gene: TRBJ2-5; clone size: few; D gene: -; V gene: TRBV5-1; CDR3 protein: CASSLFETQYF; CDR3 DNA: TGCGCCAGCAGCTTGTTTGAGACCCAGTACTTC
J gene: TRBJ1-3; clone size: -; D gene: -; V gene: TRBV7-8; CDR3 protein: CASSLGTLGNTIYF; CDR3 DNA: TGTGCCAGCAGCCTCGGGACTCTCGGAAACACCATATATTTT
J gene: TRBJ2-1; clone size: -; D gene: TRBD2; V gene: TRBV11-3; CDR3 protein: CASSLRSGGSLNEQFF; CDR3 DNA: TGTGCCAGCAGCCTCCGTAGCGGGGGATCCCTCAATGAGCAGTTCTTC
J gene: TRBJ1-2; clone size: few; D gene: -; V gene: TRBV7-9; CDR3 protein: CASSLRQGGDGYTF; CDR3 DNA: TGTGCCAGCAGCTTAAGGCAAGGGGGGGATGGCTACACCTTC
J gene: TRBJ2-3; clone size: -; D gene: -; V gene: TRBV9; CDR3 protein: CASSVEGRVADTQYF; CDR3 DNA: TGTGCCAGCAGCGTAGAAGGCAGGGTGGCAGATACGCAGTATTTT
J gene: TRBJ2-7; clone size: -; D gene: TRBD1; V gene: TRBV13; CDR3 protein: CASMGRDRGYEQYF; CDR3 DNA: TGTGCCAGCATGGGGCGAGACAGGGGTTACGAGCAGTACTTC
J gene: TRBJ2-1; clone size: -; D gene: -; V gene: TRBV5-1; CDR3 protein: CASSFIGQIHNEQFF; CDR3 DNA: TGCGCCAGCAGCTTTATAGGACAGATCCACAATGAGCAGTTCTTC